Listed below are T cell receptor beta chains from one sample, sequenced in a study of T cells after yellow fever vaccination. MiXCR, run by TCRdb on the 5' RACE reads, gives a single entry per CDR3 protein. The data contain about 110,000 distinct CDR3 sequences, more than 7.5% of them singletons. Sequences were derived from CD8+ T cells sorted from PBMCs, sampled 45 days after the yellow fever booster vaccination. The receptors here all came from a man aged 25-45 years who received the YFV17D yellow fever vaccine. Each CDR3 is given with its conserved first and last residue.

j_gene: TRBJ2-1
v_gene: TRBV7-9
CDR3aa: CASWARDASSYNEQFF

j_gene: TRBJ2-7
v_gene: TRBV13
CDR3aa: CASSFGLGLAGVYEQYF

j_gene: TRBJ2-5
v_gene: TRBV5-1
CDR3aa: CASSLEDSASLGETQYF

j_gene: TRBJ2-7
v_gene: TRBV4-3
CDR3aa: CASSQVQGADEQYF

j_gene: TRBJ1-1
v_gene: TRBV20-1
CDR3aa: CSAPWAGVTEAFF

j_gene: TRBJ2-7
v_gene: TRBV3-1
CDR3aa: CASSATPGTSGEEESSYEQYF

j_gene: TRBJ2-7
v_gene: TRBV7-9
CDR3aa: CASSSSGGYEQYF

j_gene: TRBJ2-3
v_gene: TRBV5-1
CDR3aa: CASSLRGVSTDTQYF

j_gene: TRBJ2-1
v_gene: TRBV7-8
CDR3aa: CASSLSWASANEQFF

j_gene: TRBJ2-3
v_gene: TRBV20-1
CDR3aa: CSARDTTRGSDTQYF

j_gene: TRBJ2-1
v_gene: TRBV25-1
CDR3aa: CASSEGNKQFF

j_gene: TRBJ1-1
v_gene: TRBV4-3
CDR3aa: CASSQGTEAFF

j_gene: TRBJ2-7
v_gene: TRBV3-1
CDR3aa: CASSPAADRSYEQYF

j_gene: TRBJ2-5
v_gene: TRBV18
CDR3aa: CASQGQQETQYF

j_gene: TRBJ2-2
v_gene: TRBV28
CDR3aa: CASRNYFGTAGELFF

j_gene: TRBJ2-3
v_gene: TRBV2
CDR3aa: CASRTDTQYF

j_gene: TRBJ2-7
v_gene: TRBV4-1
CDR3aa: CASSQWLTDSYEQYF

j_gene: TRBJ2-7
v_gene: TRBV6-5
CDR3aa: CASRPGAASAYEQYF

j_gene: TRBJ2-7
v_gene: TRBV7-9
CDR3aa: CASSSQRGSSYEQYF

j_gene: TRBJ2-1
v_gene: TRBV7-9
CDR3aa: CASSQTSGRGNEQFF

j_gene: TRBJ2-1
v_gene: TRBV4-3
CDR3aa: CASSQDILADFYNEQFF

j_gene: TRBJ2-3
v_gene: TRBV4-3
CDR3aa: CASSQDPSGSWVDTQYF

j_gene: TRBJ2-5
v_gene: TRBV12-3/TRBV12-4
CDR3aa: CASSFSEGRIETQYF

j_gene: TRBJ2-7
v_gene: TRBV7-9
CDR3aa: CASSQLGSGQYF

j_gene: TRBJ1-1
v_gene: TRBV9
CDR3aa: CASSADRTGAREEAFF

j_gene: TRBJ2-1
v_gene: TRBV4-3
CDR3aa: CASSQENRENEQFF

j_gene: TRBJ2-7
v_gene: TRBV7-8
CDR3aa: CASSYRTDPYEQYF

j_gene: TRBJ2-3
v_gene: TRBV13
CDR3aa: CASSLLAGTDTQYF

j_gene: TRBJ1-5
v_gene: TRBV6-2/TRBV6-3
CDR3aa: CASSKGGGWEPQHF

j_gene: TRBJ2-5
v_gene: TRBV19
CDR3aa: CASSIGGLAEGETQYF

j_gene: TRBJ2-7
v_gene: TRBV11-2
CDR3aa: CVSSPGERAFYEQYF

j_gene: TRBJ2-1
v_gene: TRBV5-1
CDR3aa: CASSLAGTGGNEQFF

j_gene: TRBJ2-7
v_gene: TRBV5-1
CDR3aa: CASSFSSATDEQYF

j_gene: TRBJ2-2
v_gene: TRBV9
CDR3aa: CASSVRDSVVNTGELFF

j_gene: TRBJ2-7
v_gene: TRBV6-2/TRBV6-3
CDR3aa: CASSYEASGSINEQYF

j_gene: TRBJ2-7
v_gene: TRBV28
CDR3aa: CASTTSYEQYF

j_gene: TRBJ2-1
v_gene: TRBV20-1
CDR3aa: CSAIRPETYNEQFF

j_gene: TRBJ2-5
v_gene: TRBV6-1
CDR3aa: CASSEALRGSAETQYF

j_gene: TRBJ2-1
v_gene: TRBV27
CDR3aa: CATSPNPPVFVPRQNEQFF

j_gene: TRBJ2-7
v_gene: TRBV5-6
CDR3aa: CASTLWGSSYEQYF

j_gene: TRBJ2-7
v_gene: TRBV11-2
CDR3aa: CASSSGASGPSYEQYF

j_gene: TRBJ2-1
v_gene: TRBV7-6
CDR3aa: CASSLLGTGGFNEQFF

j_gene: TRBJ2-3
v_gene: TRBV7-6
CDR3aa: CASSLVQAGPSTDTQYF

j_gene: TRBJ2-7
v_gene: TRBV7-2
CDR3aa: CASSLAHITSGATYEQYF

j_gene: TRBJ1-4
v_gene: TRBV27
CDR3aa: CASSLSGGEKLFF